The clone carrying this T cell receptor (beta chain) came up many times. Each CDR3 protein is one row after TCRdb ran MiXCR on the PCR reads. The data show 88,000 or so distinct CDR3 sequences, around 20% seen once. The data derive from a study of molecular identifiers for immune sequencing clone quantification. The sequencing input was naive CD8+ T cells from blood, with Jurkat cell RNA spiked in. Stated subset: FACS-sorted CD8+CD4-CCR7+CD45RA+ naive T cells. The sequence was collected from a human donor in good health. Some libraries in this study had Jurkat cell RNA spiked in.

CDR3 in DNA: TGCGCCAGCAGCCCTATCGCGACAGGGATGGACGCTGAAGCTTTCTTT. It translates to CASSPIATGMDAEAFF. This rearrangement joins TRBV4-1 to TRBJ1-1, with 7 bases fitting TRBD1. The CDR3 has 16 residues. CDR1 MGHRA and CDR2 YSYEKL come from the germline V gene. Trimming at V came to 4 bases and at J to 6 bases, leaving 14 bases not matched to a gene.